This T cell receptor (beta chain) was sequenced in a study of T cells in Graves' hyperthyroidism and ophthalmopathy. The table lists this clonotype with a few counts. TCR beta CDR3 region amplification was performed from RNA transcripts. First-round RT-PCR with HTBI primers amplified the TCR CDR3 region. From the multiplex PCR reads, TCRdb called clonotypes with MiXCR, one entry per CDR3 protein. The sample includes fewer than 550,000 distinct CDR3 sequences, around 16% of them seen just once. Hyperthyroidism, newly diagnosed and lasting under 2 months, affected patients aged 18 to 65. The diagnostic basis comprised clinical symptoms, serum thyroxine and TRAb, thyroid ultrasound and orbital computed tomography. The PBMCs were taken from around 9 ml of fresh peripheral blood. Trimming removed 3 bases from V and 6 bases from J; junction bases left unmatched: 4. The germline CDR1 and CDR2 sequences are SGHNT and YENEEA. The CDR3 length is 14 residues.

This TCR came from a woman under 30 with Graves' hyperthyroidism. The sample was blood. The chain couples TRBV11-3 to TRBJ2-2, with TRBD1 matching over 7 bases. The CDR3, as DNA: TGTGCCAGCAGCTTCAAACAGGGGCCCGGGGAGCTGTTTTTT. Its protein product is CASSFKQGPGELFF.